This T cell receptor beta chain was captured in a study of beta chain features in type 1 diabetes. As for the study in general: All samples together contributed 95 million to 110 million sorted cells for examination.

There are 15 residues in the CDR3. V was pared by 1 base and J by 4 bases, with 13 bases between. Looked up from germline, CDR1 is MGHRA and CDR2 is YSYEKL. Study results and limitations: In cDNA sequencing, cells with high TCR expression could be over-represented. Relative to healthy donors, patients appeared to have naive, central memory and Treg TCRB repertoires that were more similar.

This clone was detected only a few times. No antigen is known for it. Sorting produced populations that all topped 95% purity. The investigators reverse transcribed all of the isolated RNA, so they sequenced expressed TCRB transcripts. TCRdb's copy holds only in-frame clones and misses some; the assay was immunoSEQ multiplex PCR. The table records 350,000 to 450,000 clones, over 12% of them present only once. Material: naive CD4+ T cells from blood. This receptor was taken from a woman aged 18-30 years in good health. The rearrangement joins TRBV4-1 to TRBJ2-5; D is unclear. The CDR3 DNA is TGCGCCAGCAGCCAAGGTTCTAATGCCGCAGAGACCCAGTACTTC. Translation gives CASSQGSNAAETQYF.